The 25 T cell receptor beta chains presented below share a single source sample, sequenced in a study of shared clonotypes between healthy human individuals. Sequencing used immunoSEQ multiplex PCR; TCRdb keeps in-frame clones, though not all of them. The sample lists roughly 2,500,000 clones, more than 85% occurring once. Sample: naive CD4+ T cells from PBMCs. The subset is: CD45RA+ positively selected. These receptors were obtained from a man between 18 and 29 years old in good health. Some clones in this sample may be carry-over from other donors' samples.

This rearrangement joins TRBV28 to TRBJ2-5; 10 bases are a match to TRBD2. Germline assignment: CDR1 MDHEN and CDR2 SYDVKM. V shed 2 bases, J shed 9 bases, and the junction held 6 bases outside the gene matches. The CDR3 contains 14 residues. The CDR3, as DNA: TGTGCCAGCAGTTTAAGTAGCGGGAGGTATCCCCAGTACTTC. It specifies CASSLSSGRYPQYF.

The chain combines TRBV30 with TRBJ2-2; TRBD1 agrees at 7 bases. V was clipped by 0 bases and J by 10 bases; unmatched bases: 8. The germline gives CDR1 GTSNPN, CDR2 SVGIG (reference sequence). This CDR3 region has 14 residues. CDR3 loop: CAWSVGQPPSELFF. CDR3 nucleotide sequence: TGTGCCTGGAGTGTGGGACAGCCCCCCTCGGAGCTGTTTTTT.

The rearrangement links TRBV9 to TRBJ2-7; 13 positions match TRBD2. Germline trimming cut 3 bases from V and 3 bases from J; bases unmatched to any gene: 3. Germline values: CDR1 SGDLS, CDR2 YYNGEE. This CDR3 has 15 residues. The CDR3 nucleotides are TGTGCCAGCAGCGCGACTAGCGGGAGGTTCTACGAGCAGTACTTC. Translated, it gives CASSATSGRFYEQYF.

The rearrangement uses TRBV10-3 and TRBJ1-1, with D possibly TRBD1 on 6 matching bases. Trimming cost V 0 bases and J 11 bases, with 10 bases left between them. This CDR3 comprises 12 residues. CDR1 is ENHRY, CDR2 SYGVKD, per germline. The chain's CDR3 is CAISESNRAAFF. The CDR3 DNA sequence: TGTGCCATCAGTGAGTCGAACAGGGCTGCTTTCTTT.

The rearrangement links TRBV6-1 to TRBJ1-5, with 7 bases identical to TRBD1. Germline assignment: CDR1 MNHNS and CDR2 SASEGT. The CDR3 is made up of 14 amino acids. V dropped 6 bases and J dropped 4; count of bases not matched to a gene: 6. The CDR3 DNA follows: TGTGCCAGCAGCCCGACAGGGTATAATCAGCCCCAGCATTTT. Protein sequence: CASSPTGYNQPQHF.

V and J are TRBV12-5 and TRBJ1-1, with D unresolved. Trimming removed 2 bases from V and 7 bases from J, with 5 bases in between. The CDR3 is 11 residues long. Germline V gene sequence: CDR1 LGHNT, CDR2 FRNRAP. The CDR3, as DNA: TGTGCTAGTGGTTTGAATCGTGAAGCTTTCTTT. It encodes CASGLNREAFF.

CDR3 amino acids: CAWSDRHYGYTF. CDR3 nucleotides: TGTGCCTGGAGCGACAGACATTACGGCTACACCTTC. The J gene is TRBJ1-2, the V gene TRBV30; a weak D match, TRBD1 (5 bases). CDR3 length: 12 amino acids. Trimming cost V 3 bases and J 8 bases, with 13 bases left between them. Germline V gene sequence: CDR1 GTSNPN, CDR2 SVGIG (reference sequence).

J is TRBJ2-5 and V is TRBV11-1, with D possibly matching TRBD1 (6 bases). CDR3 length: 15 residues. Germline V lookup: CDR1 SGHAT, CDR2 FQDESV (reference sequence). Trimming took 6 bases from V and 4 from J, leaving 18 bases between them. The CDR3, as DNA: TGTGCCAGCAGTCCCGATACAGGGAAAGGAGAGACCCAGTACTTC. It is translated as CASSPDTGKGETQYF.

CDR3 DNA: TGTGCCAGCAGTCTTCAAGGGTATGAAAAACTGTTTTTT. Its protein product is CASSLQGYEKLFF. J is TRBJ1-4 and V is TRBV2; no clear D. The CDR3 extends over 13 amino acids. V lost 5 bases and J lost 6, with 10 bases in between. Germline V gene sequence: CDR1 SNHLY, CDR2 FYNNEI.

This chain joins TRBV28 and TRBJ2-3; the match to TRBD2 covers 12 bases. V shed 8 bases and J 5 bases; nucleotides not matched to a gene: 8. CDR3 length: 15 residues. Germline V lookup: CDR1 MDHEN, CDR2 SYDVKM. The CDR3 sequence: CASRPLAGGVDTQYF. The CDR3 region has the DNA TGTGCCAGCCGCCCGCTAGCGGGAGGGGTAGATACGCAGTATTTT.

V usage is TRBV27 and J usage is TRBJ2-4, with D possibly being TRBD1 or TRBD2 (6 bases each). CDR1 MNHEY and CDR2 SMNVEV come from the germline V gene (reference sequence). This CDR3 spans 20 amino acids. V was shortened by 6 bases and J by 0 bases, with 27 bases between the two germline ends. The CDR3 DNA sequence: TGTGCCAGCAGGACCACCCGGGGCAGGGGACTCCGCTTAGCCAAAAACATTCAGTACTTC. Protein sequence: CASRTTRGRGLRLAKNIQYF.

The chain has TRBV18 and TRBJ1-1; D is unresolved. This CDR3 has 15 residues. Germline CDR1 is KGHSH and CDR2 is LQKENI. The V gene lost 2 bases and the J gene lost 3 bases, with 13 bases spanning the gap. For the CDR3, the DNA is TGTGCCAGCTCACCAAGGCGGAGGGTAGACACTGAAGCTTTCTTT. Translated: CASSPRRRVDTEAFF.

The chain combines TRBV5-4 with TRBJ1-1, with D possibly TRBD1 on 5 matching bases. CDR3 length equals 13 residues. The V and J ends lost 5 bases and 6 bases respectively, with 14 bases between them. Germline values: CDR1 SGHNT, CDR2 YYREEE (reference sequence). The CDR3 DNA reads TGTGCCAGCAGATCGGGACCTGAGGCTGAAGCTTTCTTT. It yields the protein CASRSGPEAEAFF.

This chain uses TRBV9 with TRBJ2-1; D not certain. V gave up 6 bases and J gave up 6 bases, with 19 bases separating them. Germline V gene lookup returns CDR1 SGDLS and CDR2 YYNGEE. This CDR3 is built from 15 residues. In nucleotides, the CDR3 is TGTGCCAGCAAGAAAGGGATTAATCCCTTCAATGAGCAGTTCTTC. Residues: CASKKGINPFNEQFF.

The chain's CDR3 is CASSLSGGANSGNTIYF. CDR3 in DNA: TGTGCCAGCAGTTTATCAGGCGGGGCAAACTCTGGAAACACCATATATTTT. V is TRBV27 and J is TRBJ1-3; D perhaps matches TRBD1 (5 bases). This CDR3 comprises 17 residues. The germline V gene encodes CDR1 MNHEY and CDR2 SMNVEV (reference sequence). The ends were cut back, 0 bases at V and 0 bases at J, with 12 bases in the middle.

The CDR3: CASTHRGRVDEQYF. DNA for the CDR3: TGTGCCAGCACCCACAGGGGGCGCGTCGACGAGCAGTACTTC. The chain employs TRBV6-1 and TRBJ2-7; TRBD1 matches at 9 bases. Germline lookup yields CDR1 MNHNS and CDR2 SASEGT. Germline trimming cut 7 bases from V and 5 bases from J; bases unmatched to any gene: 9. The CDR3 runs to 14 residues.

On this clone itself: Distinct nucleotide sequences in the sample also encode this CDR3. The chain uses TRBV7-9 and TRBJ2-3; the D is unclear. The CDR3 has 13 residues. Trimming removed 1 base from V and 0 bases from J, with 2 bases in between. Germline CDR1 reads SEHNR; CDR2 reads FQNEAQ (reference sequence). The CDR3 DNA follows: TGTGCCAGCAGCTTAGTGAGCACAGATACGCAGTATTTT. It encodes CASSLVSTDTQYF.

The V call is TRBV28, the J call TRBJ1-2; TRBD1 matches at 8 bases. Trimming at V came to 5 bases and at J to 8 bases, leaving 7 bases not matched to a gene. CDR1 is MDHEN and CDR2 is SYDVKM in the germline V gene. CDR3 length: 13 amino acids. DNA for the CDR3: TGTGCCAGCAGTGTGCTACAGGGGGAGGGCTACACCTTC. This encodes CASSVLQGEGYTF.

The chain has TRBV5-1 and TRBJ2-2; 7 positions match TRBD1. This CDR3 contains 14 residues. From germline, CDR1 is SGHRS and CDR2 YFSETQ. The trim removed 7 bases at V and 1 base at J, leaving 4 bases unmatched. The CDR3 spells CASATGVNTGELFF. The CDR3 DNA follows: TGCGCCAGCGCCACAGGGGTGAACACCGGGGAGCTGTTTTTT. Combining the CDR3 with reference TRBV5-1 and TRBJ2-2 gives the whole variable domain KAGVTQTPRYLIKTRGQQVTLSCSPISGHRSVSWYQQTPGQGLQFLFEYFSETQRNKGNFPGRFSGRQFSNSRSEMNVSTLELGDSALYLCASATGVNTGELFFGEGSRLTVL.

V usage is TRBV19 and J usage is TRBJ2-7; 12 bases are a match to TRBD2. Germline V lookup: CDR1 LNHDA, CDR2 SQIVND (reference sequence). CDR3 length: 14 amino acids. Trimming cost V 8 bases and J 5 bases; bases outside gene matches: 7. The DNA of the CDR3 is TGTGCCAGTCAGGTGACTAGCGGGAGACACGAGCAGTACTTC. Translation: CASQVTSGRHEQYF. Full variable domain (missing parts from reference TRBV19 and TRBJ2-7): DGGITQSPKYLFRKEGQNVTLSCEQNLNHDAMYWYRQDPGQGLRLIYYSQIVNDFQKGDIAEGYSVSREKKESFPLTVTSAQKNPTAFYLCASQVTSGRHEQYFGPGTRLTVT.

This clone was detected once. This rearrangement joins TRBV28 to TRBJ2-5; D may be TRBD2 (5 bases). The CDR3 extends over 13 amino acids. Germline CDR1 and CDR2: MDHEN and SYDVKM. V lost 9 bases, J lost 4 bases, and 15 bases lay in between. In nucleotides, the CDR3 is TGTGCCAGTTATACCGAGGGCGGAGAGACCCAGTACTTC. This encodes CASYTEGGETQYF.

CDR3 in amino acids: CASSLFLMDRGREKLFF. The CDR3 DNA reads as TGTGCCAGCAGTTTATTTCTCATGGACAGGGGGAGAGAAAAACTGTTTTTT. J is TRBJ1-4 and V is TRBV28; 10 bases map to TRBD1. Germline assignment: CDR1 MDHEN and CDR2 SYDVKM. The CDR3 has 17 amino acids. Trimming at V came to 1 base and at J to 8 bases, leaving 10 bases not matched to a gene.

The chain combines TRBV18 with TRBJ2-7; unclear D gene. With 0 bases removed from V and 5 bases from J, the gap between germline ends came to 8 bases. In germline, CDR1 is KGHSH, CDR2 LQKENI. The CDR3 loop spans 13 amino acids. The CDR3 loop is CASSPPSWHEQYF. CDR3 nucleotides: TGTGCCAGCTCACCACCGTCCTGGCACGAGCAGTACTTC.

The chain uses TRBV5-6 and TRBJ2-2; D ambiguous. Deletions cut 0 bases from V and 2 bases from J, with 5 bases between. There are 14 residues in the CDR3. Germline CDR1 SGHDT, CDR2 YYEEEE. The CDR3 DNA reads TGTGCCAGCAGCTTGGGGATAAACACCGGGGAGCTGTTTTTT. Translated: CASSLGINTGELFF.

This chain joins TRBV11-2 and TRBJ1-1; D is ambiguous. With 5 bases removed from V and 10 bases from J, the gap between germline ends came to 14 bases. The CDR3 sequence is 12 residues long. Germline lookup yields CDR1 SGHAT and CDR2 FQNNGV. CDR3 protein: CASSPAPTGAFF. CDR3 nucleotide sequence: TGTGCCAGCAGCCCGGCCCCCACGGGAGCTTTCTTT.